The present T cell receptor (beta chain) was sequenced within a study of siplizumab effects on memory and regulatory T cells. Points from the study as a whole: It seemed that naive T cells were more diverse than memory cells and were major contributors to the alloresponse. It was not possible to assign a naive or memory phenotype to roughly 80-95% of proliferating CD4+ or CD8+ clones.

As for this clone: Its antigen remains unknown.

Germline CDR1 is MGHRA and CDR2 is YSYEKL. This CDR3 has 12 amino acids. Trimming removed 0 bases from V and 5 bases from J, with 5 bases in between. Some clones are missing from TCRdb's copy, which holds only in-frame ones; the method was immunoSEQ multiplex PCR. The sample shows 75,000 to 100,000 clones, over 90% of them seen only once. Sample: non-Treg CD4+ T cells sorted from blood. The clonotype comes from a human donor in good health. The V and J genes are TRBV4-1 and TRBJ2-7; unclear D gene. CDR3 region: CASSQDGHEQYF. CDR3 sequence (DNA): TGCGCCAGCAGCCAAGACGGGCACGAGCAGTACTTC.